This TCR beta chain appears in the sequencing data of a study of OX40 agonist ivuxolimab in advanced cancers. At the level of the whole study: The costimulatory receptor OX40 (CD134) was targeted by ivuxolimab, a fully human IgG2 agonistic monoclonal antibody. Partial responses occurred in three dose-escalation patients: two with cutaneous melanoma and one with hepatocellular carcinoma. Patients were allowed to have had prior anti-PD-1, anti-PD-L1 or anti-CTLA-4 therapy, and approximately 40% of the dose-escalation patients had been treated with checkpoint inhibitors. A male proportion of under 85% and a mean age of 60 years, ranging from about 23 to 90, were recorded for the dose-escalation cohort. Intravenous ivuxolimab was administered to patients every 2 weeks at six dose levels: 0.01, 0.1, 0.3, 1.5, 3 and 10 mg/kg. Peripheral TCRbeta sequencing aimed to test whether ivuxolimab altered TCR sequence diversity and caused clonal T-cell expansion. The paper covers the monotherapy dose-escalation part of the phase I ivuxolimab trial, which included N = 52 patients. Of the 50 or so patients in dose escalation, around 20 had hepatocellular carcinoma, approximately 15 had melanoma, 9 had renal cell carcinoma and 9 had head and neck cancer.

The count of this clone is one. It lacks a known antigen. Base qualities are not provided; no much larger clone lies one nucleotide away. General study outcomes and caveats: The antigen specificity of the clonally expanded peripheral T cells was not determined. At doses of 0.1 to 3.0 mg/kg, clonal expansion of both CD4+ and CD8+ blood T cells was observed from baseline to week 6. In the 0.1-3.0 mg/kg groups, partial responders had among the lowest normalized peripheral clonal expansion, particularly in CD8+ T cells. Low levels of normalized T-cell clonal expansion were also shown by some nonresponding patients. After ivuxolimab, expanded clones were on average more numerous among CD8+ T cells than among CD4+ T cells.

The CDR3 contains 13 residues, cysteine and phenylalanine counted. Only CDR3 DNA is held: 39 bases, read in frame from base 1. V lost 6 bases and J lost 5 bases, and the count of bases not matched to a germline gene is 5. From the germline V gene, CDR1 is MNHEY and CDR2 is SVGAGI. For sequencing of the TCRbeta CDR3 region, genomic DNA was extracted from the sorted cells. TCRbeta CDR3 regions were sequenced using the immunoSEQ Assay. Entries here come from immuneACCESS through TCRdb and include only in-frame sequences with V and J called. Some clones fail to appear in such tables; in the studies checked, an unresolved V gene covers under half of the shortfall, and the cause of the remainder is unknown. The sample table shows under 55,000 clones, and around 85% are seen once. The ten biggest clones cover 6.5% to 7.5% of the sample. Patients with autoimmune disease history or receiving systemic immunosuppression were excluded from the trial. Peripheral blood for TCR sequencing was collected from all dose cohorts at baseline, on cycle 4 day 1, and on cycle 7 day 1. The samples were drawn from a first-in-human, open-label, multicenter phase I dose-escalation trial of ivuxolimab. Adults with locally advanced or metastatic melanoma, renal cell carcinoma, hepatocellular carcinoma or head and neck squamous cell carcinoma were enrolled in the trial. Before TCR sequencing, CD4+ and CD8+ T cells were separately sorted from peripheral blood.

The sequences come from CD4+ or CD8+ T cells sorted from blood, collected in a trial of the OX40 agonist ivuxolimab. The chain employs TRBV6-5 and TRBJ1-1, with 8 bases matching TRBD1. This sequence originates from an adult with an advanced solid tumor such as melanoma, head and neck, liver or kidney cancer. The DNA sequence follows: TGTGCCAGCAGGAAACAGGGGGGGACTGAAGCTTTCTTT. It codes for CASRKQGGTEAFF.